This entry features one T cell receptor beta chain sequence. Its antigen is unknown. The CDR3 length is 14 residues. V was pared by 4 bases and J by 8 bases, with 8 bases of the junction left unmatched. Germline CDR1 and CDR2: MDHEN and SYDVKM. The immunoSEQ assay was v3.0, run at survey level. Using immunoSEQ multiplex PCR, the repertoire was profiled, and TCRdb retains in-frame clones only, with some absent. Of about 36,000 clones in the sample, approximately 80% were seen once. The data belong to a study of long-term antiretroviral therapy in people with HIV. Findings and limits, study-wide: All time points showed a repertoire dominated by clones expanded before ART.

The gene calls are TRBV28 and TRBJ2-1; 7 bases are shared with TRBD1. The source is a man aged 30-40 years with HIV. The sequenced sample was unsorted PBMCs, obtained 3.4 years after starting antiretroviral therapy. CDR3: CASSSLTGIHEQFF. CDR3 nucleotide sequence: TGTGCCAGCAGTTCATTGACAGGGATCCATGAGCAGTTCTTC.